The rows below give T cell receptor beta chains drawn from one sample of a study of T-cell memory formation after mild COVID-19. TCRdb processed the 5' RACE reads anew with MiXCR; each CDR3 protein has one entry. The sample records 100,000 to 130,000 distinct CDR3 sequences, 13% to 15% being singletons. Specimen: PBMCs or a T cell subset sorted from them (not recorded which). The receptors shown here come from a man aged 18 to 30 who had mild COVID-19 (a few samples of this study predate the infection). Cell type and time point are not known. Each CDR3 is given with its conserved first and last residue. For some rows the clone size is stated as once, few or many, or as a class when expanded; others skip it.

TRBV25-1	TRBJ1-6	few	CASSGTGFGNSPLHF
TRBV6-5	TRBJ2-7	few	CASSSQDSPYEQYF
TRBV25-1	TRBJ2-3	many	CASSYGADTQYF
TRBV19	TRBJ1-1	once	CASSTWTGGSEAFF
TRBV11-2	TRBJ1-1	NA	CASSLDRRLGTEAFF
TRBV20-1	TRBJ2-7	NA	CSAQPDHPSGSYEQYF
TRBV9	TRBJ2-3	few	CASSDGTVGSGDTDTQYF
TRBV9	TRBJ1-2	few	CASSTGGRGLAGYTF
TRBV15	TRBJ2-3	few	CATSNPDRADTDTQYF
TRBV5-6	TRBJ2-5	many	CASSGQETQYF
TRBV20-1	TRBJ2-7	NA	CSAPPRGASSYEQYF
TRBV7-9	TRBJ2-3	many	CASSLGSGDTQYF
TRBV20-1	TRBJ2-7	NA	CSAPEPRTGSYEQYF
TRBV29-1	TRBJ1-1	NA	CSVVGQDWAEAFF
TRBV12-5	TRBJ1-2	few	CASGPPGQGIWGYTF
TRBV5-5	TRBJ2-7	NA	CASSFRPQGEDEQYF
TRBV5-4	TRBJ2-5	NA	CASSFGQDVHF
TRBV7-2	TRBJ1-2	NA	CASSTDRTYGYTF
TRBV7-9	TRBJ2-1	few	CASSFEGNEQFF
TRBV6-2/TRBV6-3	TRBJ1-2	few	CASLAGSYGYTF
TRBV4-1	TRBJ2-5	many	CASSRGAGGQETQYF
TRBV19	TRBJ1-2	many	CASSISVGNGYTF
TRBV7-8	TRBJ2-1	NA	CASSLDLYNEQFF
TRBV5-1	TRBJ2-3	NA	CASSLVVRGETDTQYF
TRBV4-1	TRBJ2-7	NA	CASSHRDMEREQYF
TRBV9	TRBJ2-7	NA	CASSSEEGSGEQYF